This entry lists 4 T cell receptor beta chains sequenced from one sample in a study of OX40 agonist ivuxolimab in advanced cancers. Sequencing was performed with immunoSEQ multiplex PCR; in TCRdb, only in-frame clones are kept and a portion is missing. Of over 95,000 clones listed, over 85% are singletons. The sequencing used CD4+ or CD8+ T cells sorted from blood, collected in a trial of the OX40 agonist ivuxolimab. These receptors all come from an adult with an advanced solid tumor such as melanoma, head and neck, liver or kidney cancer.

The chain has TRBV7-9 and TRBJ1-2, with D perhaps TRBD1 (6 bases). CDR1 is SEHNR, CDR2 FQNEAQ, per germline (reference sequence). The CDR3 runs 13 residues. The V and J ends lost 0 bases and 5 bases respectively, with 7 bases between them. CDR3 DNA: TGTGCCAGCAGCTTAGCAGGGGGTTATGGCTACACCTTC. Translation gives CASSLAGGYGYTF.

The rearrangement joins TRBV10-1 to TRBJ1-2; tentative D call: TRBD1 (6 bases). Germline V gene sequence: CDR1 WNHNN, CDR2 SYGVQD (reference sequence). Trimming pared 0 bases from V and 7 bases from J, leaving 9 bases between. The CDR3 consists of 13 residues. The CDR3 DNA is TGCGCCAGCAGTGAGTCGGGACAATTTGGCTACACCTTC. Translated: CASSESGQFGYTF.

J is TRBJ1-5 and V is TRBV5-1; TRBD1 matches 8 bases. V lost 2 bases to trimming and J lost 5 bases; unmatched junction nucleotides: 6. From germline, CDR1 is SGHRS and CDR2 YFSETQ. This CDR3 comprises 15 residues. In nucleotides, the CDR3 is TGCGCCAGCAGCTTACAGGGGGGAAAGGATCAGCCCCAGCATTTT. The encoded protein is CASSLQGGKDQPQHF.

J is TRBJ1-1 and V is TRBV29-1, with D unresolved. Trimming stripped 6 bases from V and 0 bases from J, with 8 bases between. This CDR3 spans 12 amino acids. CDR1 is SQVTM and CDR2 is ANQGSEA in the germline V gene. The DNA for the CDR3 is TGCAGCGTCGGAGAGATGAACACTGAAGCTTTCTTT. Residues: CSVGEMNTEAFF. Combining the CDR3 with reference TRBV29-1 and TRBJ1-1 gives the whole variable domain SAVISQKPSRDICQRGTSLTIQCQVDSQVTMMFWYRQQPGQSLTLIATANQGSEATYESGFVIDKFPISRPNLTFSTLTVSNMSPEDSSIYLCSVGEMNTEAFFGQGTRLTVV.